A single sample gave rise to the 12 T cell receptor beta chains below, sequenced in a study of metastatic and nonmetastatic thyroid tumors. TCRdb re-called the PCR reads through MiXCR. The top ten clones hold roughly 15% of a sample with 25,000 to 35,000 clones, 9.5% to 14% of them seen once. All patients were treatment-naive before thyroid surgery. The sample comprised blood. The source is a female donor with papillary thyroid cancer or a benign thyroid nodule (not recorded which). Some clones in this sample may be carry-over from other donors' samples.

The chain combines TRBV7-2 with TRBJ2-1; 11 bases are shared with TRBD2. From germline, CDR1 is SGHTA and CDR2 FQGNSA. Trimming removed 5 bases from V and 6 bases from J; junction bases left unmatched: 3. The CDR3 totals 14 residues. The CDR3 DNA follows: TGTGCCAGCAGCCTCACTAGCGGGAGCAATGAGCAGTTCTTC. Amino acids: CASSLTSGSNEQFF.

This clone was recorded at least ten times. This chain joins TRBV27 and TRBJ2-5; 9 nucleotides line up with TRBD1. The length of the CDR3 is 14 residues. Germline V gene data show CDR1 as MNHEY and CDR2 as SMNVEV (reference sequence). The V segment lost 6 bases and the J segment 1 base; nucleotides outside the gene matches: 3. This CDR3 reads CASSHRGLQETQYF. The CDR3 nucleotides read TGTGCCAGCAGCCACAGGGGGCTCCAAGAGACCCAGTACTTC.

This clone was seen just once. A much larger clone lies a single base off, so this may be a read error. The sample holds other DNA sequences that translate to the same CDR3. The V call is TRBV14, the J call TRBJ2-5; 16 bases map to TRBD2. The germline V gene encodes CDR1 SGHDN and CDR2 FVKESK. There are 19 residues in the CDR3. The CDR3 here is CASSPGTSGRDPYQETQYF. The CDR3 bases are TGCGCCAGCAGCCCCGGGACTAGCGGGAGGGACCCTTACCAAGAGACCCAGTACTTC.

A note on this clone: The junction differs from germline at one of its ends, possibly a read error. This chain joins TRBV18 and TRBJ2-1, with TRBD1 as a possible D gene (6 bases). Looked up from germline, CDR1 is KGHSH and CDR2 is LQKENI. This CDR3 is built from 16 residues. The CDR3 sequence is CTSSPRDMGSLNEQFF. The CDR3 coding sequence is TGTACCAGCTCACCAAGGGACATGGGAAGCCTCAATGAGCAGTTCTTC.

This clone occurred many times. This rearrangement joins TRBV27 to TRBJ1-3; tentative D call: TRBD1 (6 bases). V lost 1 base and J lost 4, with 11 bases in between. The CDR3 length is 15 residues. Germline V CDR1 and CDR2: MNHEY, SMNVEV (reference sequence). The CDR3 spells CASSLYAGTGNTIYF. CDR3 sequence (DNA): TGTGCCAGCAGTTTATATGCAGGGACAGGAAACACCATATATTTT.

This clone was detected ten times or more. The chain is built from TRBV9 and TRBJ2-3; D is uncertain. V shed 0 bases and J shed 1 base, with 12 bases lying between them. Germline V CDR1 and CDR2: SGDLS, YYNGEE. This CDR3 region has 16 residues. The CDR3: CASSVGIQDGTDTQYF. CDR3 sequence (DNA): TGTGCCAGCAGCGTAGGTATCCAAGACGGCACAGATACGCAGTATTTT. The full variable domain, completed using reference TRBV9 and TRBJ2-3, is DSGVTQTPKHLITATGQRVTLRCSPRSGDLSVYWYQQSLDQGLQFLIQYYNGEERAKGNILERFSAQQFPDLHSELNLSSLELGDSALYFCASSVGIQDGTDTQYFGPGTRLTVL.

This clone showed up many times. The chain uses TRBV7-2 and TRBJ1-1; no firm D call. Germline V gene sequence: CDR1 SGHTA, CDR2 FQGNSA. Deletions cut 5 bases from V and 0 bases from J, with 1 base between. CDR3 size: 11 residues. CDR3 region: CASSMNTEAFF. CDR3 nucleotides: TGTGCCAGCAGCATGAACACTGAAGCTTTCTTT.

This clone came up a few times. The chain couples TRBV12-3 or TRBV12-4 to TRBJ2-3; TRBD2 aligns across 10 bases. The CDR3 has 14 amino acids. J lost 1 base, V lost 10 bases, and 5 bases had no gene match. In DNA, the CDR3 is TGTGCCACAGGAGCGGGGGGGGGCACAGATACGCAGTATTTT. Translated: CATGAGGGTDTQYF.

This clone was counted between two and nine times. The chain carries TRBV28 and TRBJ1-4; 8 bases are a match to TRBD1. The CDR3 covers 13 residues. The V gene end was trimmed by 5 bases and the J gene end by 15 bases; junction bases not matched to a gene: 11. Germline CDR1 MDHEN, CDR2 SYDVKM. In nucleotides, the CDR3 is TGTGCCAGCAGTCAGTTGGCCGGGACAGGTTTGTTTTTT. It codes for CASSQLAGTGLFF.

In this sample, this clone turned up many times. The chain is built from TRBV7-2 and TRBJ2-7; no definite D call. The CDR3 is made up of 16 amino acids. Trimming took off 2 bases at V and 4 bases at J, with 18 bases between the two ends. CDR1 is SGHTA and CDR2 is FQGNSA in the germline V gene. CDR3 loop: CASSLSPGFIRYEQYF. CDR3 DNA sequence: TGTGCCAGCAGCTTAAGCCCCGGATTTATCCGTTACGAGCAGTACTTC.

The sample holds many counts of this clone. One end of the junction fails to match germline, which may point to a read error. V is TRBV3-1 and J is TRBJ1-3; D is uncertain. The CDR3 totals 12 residues. The V gene's germline CDR1 is LGHDT and CDR2 YNNKEL (reference sequence). The CDR3 sequence: CASSQERRRIDF. The CDR3 DNA reads as TGTGCCAGCAGCCAAGAGAGGAGAAGGATTGATTTT.

This clone appeared many times. The chain has TRBV5-6 and TRBJ2-7, with a possible D match to TRBD2 (5 bases). CDR3 length equals 12 residues. The V and J ends lost 3 bases and 4 bases respectively, with 8 bases between them. CDR1 and CDR2 (germline): SGHDT, YYEEEE. CDR3 sequence reads: CASSSGVYEQYF. The CDR3 DNA reads as TGTGCCAGCAGCTCCGGGGTTTACGAGCAGTACTTC.